These T cell receptor beta chains were read from a single sample in a study of OX40 agonist ivuxolimab in advanced cancers. Method: immunoSEQ multiplex PCR; TCRdb's copy keeps in-frame clones and lacks some. The sample consists of about 58,000 clones, around 84% of them appearing once. Sequencing was performed on CD4+ or CD8+ T cells sorted from blood, taken in a trial of the OX40 agonist ivuxolimab. These receptors all come from an adult with an advanced solid tumor such as melanoma, head and neck, liver or kidney cancer. Both conserved end residues are part of each CDR3. A D gene is named only where the DNA matches it firmly. Not all rows give a size; the values are once, few, many and, for expanded clones, a class.

j_call d_call v_call clone_size cdr3_aa cdr3_nt
TRBJ1-2 . TRBV19 . CASSRPGNKDGYTF TGTGCCAGTAGTCGGCCAGGGAACAAGGATGGCTACACCTTC
TRBJ1-2 . TRBV6-1 . CASSEAVVDRSYGYTF TGTGCCAGCAGTGAAGCGGTGGTGGACCGTTCCTATGGCTACACCTTC
TRBJ1-2 . TRBV9 few CASSVGMAYGYTF TGTGCCAGCAGCGTAGGAATGGCCTATGGCTACACCTTC
TRBJ1-2 . TRBV18 medium-sized CASSRPLGGYTF TGTGCCAGCTCACGCCCCTTGGGGGGCTACACCTTC
TRBJ2-7 TRBD1 TRBV7-8 . CASSLEVTGLYEQYF TGTGCCAGCAGCTTAGAGGTGACAGGGTTGTACGAGCAGTACTTC
TRBJ2-7 . TRBV6-1 . CASLLGHGFYEQYF TGTGCCAGCCTTCTGGGACATGGCTTCTACGAGCAGTACTTC
TRBJ2-7 . TRBV19 . CASSKKGRHYEQYF TGTGCCAGTAGTAAAAAAGGCAGACACTACGAGCAGTACTTC
TRBJ2-3 . TRBV30 . CAWSSNTNTQYF TGTGCCTGGAGCTCCAACACGAATACGCAGTATTTT
TRBJ1-3 . TRBV6-5 few CASSYVSPGPQNTIYF TGTGCCAGCAGTTACGTAAGCCCGGGACCGCAAAACACCATATATTTT
TRBJ2-5 . TRBV5-4 . CASSLGSAQETQYF TGTGCCAGCAGCTTGGGTAGCGCCCAAGAGACCCAGTACTTC
TRBJ1-6 . TRBV4-1 once CASSQVMDFQHSPLHF TGCGCCAGCAGCCAAGTGATGGACTTTCAGCATTCACCCCTCCACTTT
TRBJ1-1 . TRBV11-3 . CASSLVPGEAFF TGTGCCAGCAGCTTAGTCCCGGGTGAAGCTTTCTTT
TRBJ1-1 TRBD1 TRBV6-1 few CASRGLDRGNTEAFF TGTGCCAGCAGGGGACTCGACAGGGGAAACACTGAAGCTTTCTTT
TRBJ1-5 TRBD1 TRBV6-1 . CATGQAQGNQPQHF TGTGCCACCGGACAGGCTCAAGGAAATCAGCCCCAGCATTTT
TRBJ2-5 . TRBV2 . CASSGTMGTQYF TGTGCCAGCAGCGGGACCATGGGGACCCAGTACTTC
TRBJ2-7 TRBD2 TRBV18 . CASSTAGTSGSYEQYF TGTGCCAGCTCGACAGCCGGGACTAGCGGCTCCTACGAGCAGTACTTC
TRBJ2-3 . TRBV5-1 once CASSLYPPSTDTQYF TGCGCCAGCAGCTTGTATCCCCCTAGCACAGATACGCAGTATTTT
TRBJ1-2 TRBD1 TRBV6-1 . CASSEGQAAFYTF TGTGCCAGCAGTGAGGGACAGGCGGCTTTTTACACCTTC
TRBJ2-7 TRBD2 TRBV18 once CASSRTSGETAYEQYF TGTGCCAGCTCAAGGACTAGCGGGGAGACGGCCTACGAGCAGTACTTC
TRBJ1-4 . TRBV19 . CASSMVQGREKLFF TGTGCCAGTAGTATGGTCCAGGGAAGGGAAAAACTGTTTTTT
TRBJ1-4 . TRBV5-8 . CASSGTGLANEKLFF TGTGCCAGCAGCGGCACAGGGCTGGCTAATGAAAAACTGTTTTTT
TRBJ2-7 . TRBV7-9 . CASSSRQTGSYEQYF TGTGCCAGCAGCTCCCGACAGACTGGCTCCTACGAGCAGTACTTC
TRBJ1-6 . TRBV5-1 . CASSLSGARPLHF TGCGCCAGCAGCTTGTCGGGGGCGAGACCCCTCCACTTT
TRBJ2-2 . TRBV7-9 . CASSPSSLASGELFF TGTGCCAGCAGCCCTAGTTCCCTAGCGTCCGGGGAGCTGTTTTTT
TRBJ1-6 . TRBV11-2 once CASSLNVRGNSPLHF TGTGCCAGCAGCTTAAACGTTCGGGGGAATTCACCCCTCCACTTT
TRBJ1-1 . TRBV28 . CASIPSGSRTEAFF TGTGCCAGCATTCCCTCGGGGAGTAGGACTGAAGCTTTCTTT
TRBJ2-3 . TRBV9 once CASSGPWVGGGTDTQYF TGTGCCAGCAGCGGTCCTTGGGTCGGGGGAGGCACAGATACGCAGTATTTT
TRBJ2-1 TRBD1 TRBV7-6 . CASSSRTGSSYNEQFF TGTGCCAGCAGCTCTAGGACAGGTAGCTCCTACAATGAGCAGTTCTTC
TRBJ1-1 . TRBV5-1 once CASSSSGDEAFF TGCGCCAGCAGCTCTTCCGGGGATGAAGCTTTCTTT
TRBJ1-5 TRBD1 TRBV6-1 few CASSGGQGRLYNQPQHF TGTGCCAGCAGTGGTGGACAGGGGAGATTATACAATCAGCCCCAGCATTTT
TRBJ2-5 . TRBV6-1 . CASSGRDTRRQTQYF TGTGCCAGCAGTGGCCGGGACACGAGGCGGCAGACCCAGTACTTC
TRBJ2-3 TRBD2 TRBV7-2 . CAMTSGGRTDTQYF TGTGCCATGACTAGCGGGGGGCGCACAGATACGCAGTATTTT
TRBJ2-3 TRBD2 TRBV5-4 . CASSSLAGGLTDTQYF TGTGCCAGCAGCTCCCTAGCGGGGGGGTTGACAGATACGCAGTATTTT
TRBJ1-2 . TRBV5-1 once CASSSEQGVYGYTF TGCGCCAGCAGCTCCGAACAGGGAGTCTATGGCTACACCTTC
TRBJ2-2 . TRBV2 . CASRPDLSTGELFF TGTGCCAGCAGGCCCGATTTGAGCACCGGGGAGCTGTTTTTT
TRBJ2-7 . TRBV19 . CASSIGRTHYSYEQYF TGTGCCAGTAGTATTGGTAGGACGCACTACTCCTACGAGCAGTACTTC
TRBJ2-7 TRBD1 TRBV5-1 . CASSRARQGAYEQYF TGCGCCAGCAGCCGCGCGAGACAGGGGGCTTACGAGCAGTACTTC
TRBJ2-7 . TRBV5-1 . CASSLTVGSLYEQYF TGCGCCAGCAGCTTGACCGTGGGGAGCCTCTACGAGCAGTACTTC
TRBJ2-5 . TRBV4-2 . CASSQDRGAKTQYF TGTGCCAGCAGCCAAGATCGGGGAGCGAAGACCCAGTACTTC
TRBJ1-2 TRBD1 TRBV7-2 . CASSLAWTGDYGYTF TGTGCCAGCAGCTTAGCCTGGACAGGCGACTATGGCTACACCTTC
TRBJ2-1 TRBD1 TRBV4-1 . CASSRGQGADNEQFF TGCGCCAGCAGCCGGGGACAGGGGGCGGACAATGAGCAGTTCTTC
TRBJ1-3 TRBD1 TRBV19 . CASSPRDRRLTSGNTIYF TGTGCCAGTAGCCCTCGGGACAGGCGACTTACCTCTGGAAACACCATATATTTT
TRBJ2-3 . TRBV7-3 . CASSTTGTDTQYF TGTGCCAGCAGCACGACGGGCACAGATACGCAGTATTTT
TRBJ1-4 . TRBV7-9 . CASSLGGFDEKLFF TGTGCCAGCAGCTTAGGGGGATTCGATGAAAAACTGTTTTTT
TRBJ2-7 TRBD1 TRBV13 . CASRRQGASWEQYF TGTGCCAGCAGGAGACAGGGGGCCTCGTGGGAGCAGTACTTC
TRBJ1-2 . TRBV5-4 . CASSPEPGRRGYTF TGTGCCAGCAGCCCCGAGCCGGGGCGGCGGGGCTACACCTTC
TRBJ2-3 . TRBV15 . CATSRGRGAVDTQYF TGTGCCACCAGCAGAGGAAGGGGGGCCGTAGATACGCAGTATTTT